This T cell receptor beta chain was obtained from a study of Tregs in tolerant kidney transplant recipients. This CDR3 is built from 17 residues. CDR1 SEHNR and CDR2 FQNEAQ come from the germline V gene (reference sequence). Trimming removed 5 bases from V and 7 bases from J; junction bases left unmatched: 15. Some clones are missing from TCRdb's copy, which holds only in-frame ones; the method was immunoSEQ multiplex PCR. The data contain about 66,000 clones, around nine tenths of them singletons. This clone was seen a handful of times. The starting material was CD8+ T cells from blood, obtained before the transplant. V and J are TRBV7-9 and TRBJ2-7; 12 nucleotides agree with TRBD2. The sequence came from a human donor who received a combined kidney and bone marrow transplant. This chain's CDR3 is CASSRGFVLAGGEEQYF. As DNA, the CDR3 is TGTGCCAGCAGCCGCGGGTTCGTACTAGCGGGGGGAGAAGAGCAGTACTTC.